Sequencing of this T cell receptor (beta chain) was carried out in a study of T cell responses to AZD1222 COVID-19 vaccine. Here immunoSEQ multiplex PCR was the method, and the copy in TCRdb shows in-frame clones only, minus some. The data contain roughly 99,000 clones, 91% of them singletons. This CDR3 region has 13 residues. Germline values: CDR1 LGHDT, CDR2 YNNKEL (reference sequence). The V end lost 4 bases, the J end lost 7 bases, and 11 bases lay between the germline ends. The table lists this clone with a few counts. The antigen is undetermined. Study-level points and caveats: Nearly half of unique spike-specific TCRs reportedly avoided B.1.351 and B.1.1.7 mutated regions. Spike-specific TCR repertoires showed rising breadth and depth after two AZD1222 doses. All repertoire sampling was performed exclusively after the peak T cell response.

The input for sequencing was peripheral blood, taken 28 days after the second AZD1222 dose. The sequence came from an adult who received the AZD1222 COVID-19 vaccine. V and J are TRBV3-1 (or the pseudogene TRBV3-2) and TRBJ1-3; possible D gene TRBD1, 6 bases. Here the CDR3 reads CASSLTGLNTIYF. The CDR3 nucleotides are TGTGCCAGCAGCCTAACAGGGTTGAACACCATATATTTT.